This is a list of T cell receptor beta chains from one sample in a study of shared T cell receptors in the human thymus. The data were produced by immunoSEQ multiplex PCR, yet TCRdb's version contains in-frame clones alone and is incomplete. The sample lists roughly 550,000 clones, 75% to 85% seen once, with more than 0.01% in the top ten. A further study also used this sample, focusing on human thymus T cells.

Sequenced sample: thymocytes. These receptors came from a boy under two years old with a congenital heart defect. Both conserved end residues are part of each CDR3. A D gene is named only where the DNA matches it firmly. The size entry is marked missing in some rows and otherwise reads once, few, many or a size class.

>-|16|TRBV7-6|TRBD2|TRBJ2-7
CASSLGSSGSTYEQYF
TGTGCCAGCAGCTTAGGGTCTAGCGGGAGCACCTACGAGCAGTACTTC
>-|14|TRBV19|TRBD1|TRBJ2-7
CASSTGQGSYEQYF
TGTGCCAGTAGTACGGGACAGGGGTCCTACGAGCAGTACTTC
>few|13|TRBV2|TRBD2|TRBJ2-3
CASSVTSGDTQYF
TGTGCCAGCAGTGTGACTAGCGGAGATACGCAGTATTTT
>-|17|TRBV25-1|-|TRBJ2-5
CASSAHPLDPGQETQYF
TGTGCCAGCAGTGCACACCCCCTGGACCCGGGACAAGAGACCCAGTACTTC
>-|18|TRBV4-1|-|TRBJ2-4
CASSQDLGRGWPKNIQYF
TGCGCCAGCAGCCAAGACTTGGGCCGGGGTTGGCCCAAAAACATTCAGTACTTC
>-|15|TRBV5-1|-|TRBJ1-4
CASSLEQGRNEKLFF
TGCGCCAGCAGCTTGGAGCAGGGCAGGAATGAAAAACTGTTTTTT
>-|16|TRBV18|-|TRBJ2-7
CASSPLGEPGGYEQYF
TGTGCCAGCTCACCACTAGGGGAGCCAGGGGGGTACGAGCAGTACTTC
>-|13|TRBV5-4|-|TRBJ1-1
CASSPCMNTEAFF
TGTGCCAGCAGCCCCTGTATGAACACTGAAGCTTTCTTT
>-|17|TRBV5-1|TRBD2|TRBJ2-1
CASSPTRLAGGDNEQFF
TGCGCCAGCAGCCCCACGAGACTAGCGGGAGGGGACAATGAGCAGTTCTTC
>-|15|TRBV2|-|TRBJ2-7
CASSDLRVERYEQYF
TGTGCCAGCAGTGATTTAAGGGTGGAGCGGTACGAGCAGTACTTC
>-|15|TRBV4-2|-|TRBJ2-1
CASSQGVRAYNEQFF
TGTGCCAGCAGCCAAGGAGTCCGCGCCTACAATGAGCAGTTCTTC
>-|14|TRBV5-1|-|TRBJ1-5
CASSLRSGTTKRHF
TGCGCCAGCAGCTTGAGATCCGGGACAACAAAAAGGCATTTT
>-|17|TRBV12-5|-|TRBJ1-3
CASGGDRRDTSGNTIYF
TGTGCTAGTGGTGGAGACCGACGGGACACCTCTGGAAACACCATATATTTT
>-|15|TRBV11-3|-|TRBJ2-1
CASSLAGAPHNEQFF
TGTGCCAGCAGCTTAGCGGGAGCCCCCCACAATGAGCAGTTCTTC
>-|15|TRBV19|TRBD1|TRBJ2-5
CASNSPGQNQETQYF
TGTGCCAGTAATTCGCCGGGACAGAATCAAGAGACCCAGTACTTC
>-|15|TRBV30|TRBD1|TRBJ2-7
CAWSFRQGGTYEQYF
TGTGCCTGGAGTTTCCGACAGGGGGGGACCTACGAGCAGTACTTC
>-|15|TRBV19|-|TRBJ1-3
CASSIRGRSGNTIYF
TGTGCCAGTAGTATACGGGGTCGGTCTGGAAACACCATATATTTT
>few|15|TRBV4-1|TRBD2|TRBJ2-1
CASSKKRDSYNEQFF
TGCGCCAGCAGCAAGAAGCGGGACTCCTACAATGAGCAGTTCTTC
>-|17|TRBV7-9|TRBD2|TRBJ2-3
CASSPQFAGGPADTQYF
TGTGCCAGCAGCCCACAATTTGCGGGAGGGCCCGCAGATACGCAGTATTTT
>few|12|TRBV29-1|-|TRBJ1-2
CSVETGWDGYTF
TGCAGCGTTGAAACAGGCTGGGATGGCTACACCTTC
>-|16|TRBV4-1|TRBD1|TRBJ1-2
CASSLGPGQGAGGYTF
TGCGCCAGCAGCCTAGGGCCGGGACAGGGGGCGGGTGGCTACACCTTC
>once|17|TRBV5-4|-|TRBJ1-1
CASSLRVREEMNTEAFF
TGTGCCAGCAGCTTGAGGGTCAGGGAGGAAATGAACACTGAAGCTTTCTTT
>-|14|TRBV19|-|TRBJ1-2
CASSIGGWDYGYTF
TGTGCCAGTAGTATTGGGGGGTGGGACTATGGCTACACCTTC
>-|14|TRBV19|-|TRBJ2-3
CASSIGISTDTQYF
TGTGCCAGTAGTATCGGGATAAGCACAGATACGCAGTATTTT
>-|14|TRBV10-3|TRBD2|TRBJ2-3
CAIRSREGRDTQYF
TGTGCCATCAGATCGCGGGAGGGCCGGGATACGCAGTATTTT
>few|18|TRBV5-1|TRBD2|TRBJ2-1
CASSWRGGLAGGAEEQFF
TGCGCCAGCAGCTGGAGAGGGGGACTAGCGGGAGGGGCGGAGGAGCAGTTCTTC
>-|14|TRBV11-2|-|TRBJ2-5
CASSPSGVRETQYF
TGTGCCAGCAGCCCTTCGGGGGTGCGAGAGACCCAGTACTTC
>-|14|TRBV10-3|-|TRBJ1-2
CAISESREVEGYTF
TGTGCCATCAGTGAATCGAGGGAAGTGGAAGGCTACACCTTC
>-|17|TRBV4-2|TRBD2|TRBJ2-1
CASSPPEVSGSYNEQFF
TGTGCCAGCAGCCCACCTGAAGTTAGCGGGTCCTACAATGAGCAGTTCTTC
>-|12|TRBV30|-|TRBJ2-7
CAWATGAYEQYF
TGTGCCTGGGCTACAGGTGCCTACGAGCAGTACTTC
>-|16|TRBV14|-|TRBJ2-1
CASSQAREPSSDEQFF
TGTGCCAGCAGCCAGGCTAGGGAGCCCTCTTCCGATGAGCAGTTCTTC
>-|16|TRBV7-9|-|TRBJ1-5
CASRKGRGASNQPQHF
TGTGCCAGCAGGAAAGGACGGGGGGCTAGCAATCAGCCCCAGCATTTT
>-|16|TRBV9|TRBD1|TRBJ2-5
CASSAWTGLNGETQYF
TGTGCCAGCAGCGCCTGGACAGGCCTTAATGGGGAGACCCAGTACTTC
>-|15|TRBV28|TRBD2|TRBJ2-2
CASSSGLAWTGELFF
TGTGCCAGCAGTTCTGGACTAGCGTGGACCGGGGAGCTGTTTTTT
>few|14|TRBV5-4|TRBD1|TRBJ1-4
CASSRTGDNEKLFF
TGTGCCAGCAGCCGGACAGGAGATAATGAAAAACTGTTTTTT
>-|15|TRBV7-8|TRBD2|TRBJ2-7
CASSLVMSGRREQYF
TGTGCCAGCAGCCTAGTGATGAGCGGGAGGAGAGAGCAGTACTTC
>-|15|TRBV19|TRBD1|TRBJ2-5
CASSPDRGPQETQYF
TGTGCCAGTAGCCCGGACAGGGGGCCCCAGGAGACCCAGTACTTC
>-|14|TRBV29-1|-|TRBJ2-2
CSVADRTKTGELFF
TGCAGCGTTGCCGACAGGACGAAGACCGGGGAGCTGTTTTTT
>-|11|TRBV7-6|-|TRBJ2-5
CASSFSGTQYF
TGTGCCAGCAGCTTTAGTGGGACCCAGTACTTC
>once|15|TRBV6-5|TRBD1|TRBJ2-2
CASSQSDRGVGELFF
TGTGCCAGCAGCCAAAGCGACAGGGGAGTCGGGGAGCTGTTTTTT
>-|18|TRBV7-9|TRBD2|TRBJ2-5
CASSLLWGGRGVGETQYF
TGTGCCAGCAGCTTACTCTGGGGCGGGAGAGGAGTAGGAGAGACCCAGTACTTC
>-|13|TRBV5-8|TRBD1|TRBJ1-5
CASRGQGGSPQHF
TGTGCCAGCCGGGGGCAGGGGGGATCGCCCCAGCATTTT
>-|12|TRBV6-1|-|TRBJ1-1
CASSAQGGEAFF
TGTGCCAGCAGTGCACAGGGTGGTGAAGCTTTCTTT
>-|20|TRBV28|TRBD1|TRBJ1-4
CASSLSAGGQSGTPNEKLFF
TGTGCCAGCAGTTTATCGGCAGGGGGACAGTCAGGAACCCCCAATGAAAAACTGTTTTTT
>-|17|TRBV10-2|TRBD2|TRBJ2-7
CASSESTGLAGFHEQYF
TGCGCCAGCAGTGAGTCCACTGGACTAGCGGGATTCCACGAGCAGTACTTC
>-|18|TRBV27|-|TRBJ2-2
CASSLSRHPLPNTGELFF
TGTGCCAGCAGTTTATCGAGACACCCTTTACCGAACACCGGGGAGCTGTTTTTT
>few|12|TRBV5-6|-|TRBJ1-2
CASTERARGYTF
TGTGCCAGCACCGAGCGGGCGCGAGGCTACACCTTC
>once|19|TRBV9|TRBD2|TRBJ2-3
CASSVARVSGRNDTDTQYF
TGTGCCAGCAGCGTAGCTAGAGTTAGCGGGAGAAACGACACAGATACGCAGTATTTT
>-|18|TRBV13|TRBD2|TRBJ2-2
CASSPGLAGQRFTGELFF
TGTGCCAGCAGCCCCGGACTAGCGGGGCAAAGATTCACCGGGGAGCTGTTTTTT
>-|13|TRBV29-1|TRBD1|TRBJ1-5
CSVARGPRQPQHF
TGCAGCGTTGCCAGGGGGCCACGTCAGCCCCAGCATTTT
>-|13|TRBV13|-|TRBJ1-4
CASSLRGYEKLFF
TGTGCCAGCAGCTTACGGGGTTACGAAAAACTGTTTTTT
>-|19|TRBV4-3|-|TRBJ1-1
CASSQEFEEGRVRYPEAFF
TGCGCCAGCAGCCAAGAGTTCGAGGAGGGGCGGGTTCGCTACCCTGAAGCTTTCTTT
>-|18|TRBV12-5|-|TRBJ1-1
CASGLVLDMDTLNTEAFF
TGTGCTAGTGGTTTGGTACTCGATATGGACACCCTGAACACTGAAGCTTTCTTT
>-|17|TRBV6-4|TRBD1|TRBJ2-5
CASSDSIRWGQAETQYF
TGTGCCAGCAGTGACTCCATCCGGTGGGGACAGGCGGAGACCCAGTACTTC
>once|16|TRBV11-2|TRBD1|TRBJ2-7
CASSLDITGAFYEQYF
TGTGCCAGCAGCTTAGATATCACAGGGGCTTTCTACGAGCAGTACTTC
>-|16|TRBV11-2|TRBD2|TRBJ2-1
CASSFRGGRLSHEQFF
TGTGCCAGCAGCTTCCGCGGGGGAAGGCTAAGCCATGAGCAGTTCTTC
>-|15|TRBV28|-|TRBJ1-5
CASLCLQGRDQPQHF
TGTGCCAGCCTCTGCCTTCAGGGAAGGGATCAGCCCCAGCATTTT
>-|16|TRBV4-2|TRBD2|TRBJ2-3
CASSQGTSGSKDTQYF
TGTGCCAGCAGCCAAGGGACTAGCGGGAGTAAAGATACGCAGTATTTT
>few|13|TRBV2|TRBD1|TRBJ1-1
CASLDRGGTEAFF
TGTGCCAGCCTTGACAGGGGAGGCACTGAAGCTTTCTTT
>-|16|TRBV6-4|TRBD2|TRBJ2-2
CASSTRTSGNTGELFF
TGTGCCAGCAGTACAAGGACTAGCGGGAACACCGGGGAGCTGTTTTTT